A selection of T cell receptor beta chains follows, all from one sample in a study of cytomegalovirus exposure and HLA in healthy donors. Profiling relied on immunoSEQ multiplex PCR, and the TCRdb table lists in-frame clones only, not all of them. The table lists 150,000 to 200,000 clones, 80% to 85% of them singletons. Sequences were obtained from PBMCs. The source is a man aged 50 to 60 in good health and CMV-seropositive. CDR3s include the opening cysteine and the closing phenylalanine or tryptophan. The order of the fields is D gene, clone size, V gene, J gene, CDR3 DNA, CDR3 protein. The D gene is left open where the match is weak. Size tells how often a clone was seen (once, few, many) or the class of an expanded clone, and some rows leave it out.

d_gene: TRBD1; abundance: NA; v_gene: TRBV5-4; j_gene: TRBJ2-7; CDR3nt: TGTGCCAGCAGTAGGGGGGACAGGGAGTACAACGAGCAGTACTTC; CDR3aa: CASSRGDREYNEQYF
d_gene: TRBD2; abundance: NA; v_gene: TRBV5-6; j_gene: TRBJ2-5; CDR3nt: TGTGCCAGCAGCGTAGGACTAGCGGGGGGCCTGGGGGAGACCCAGTACTTC; CDR3aa: CASSVGLAGGLGETQYF
d_gene: TRBD2; abundance: NA; v_gene: TRBV4-1; j_gene: TRBJ2-1; CDR3nt: TGCGCCAGCAGCCAAGGGAGACTAGCGGGGGGGTTGGATGAGCAGTTCTTC; CDR3aa: CASSQGRLAGGLDEQFF
d_gene: TRBD1; abundance: NA; v_gene: TRBV6-5; j_gene: TRBJ1-4; CDR3nt: TGTGCCAGCAGTTACGTCGGGACAGCGGGCGAAGAAAAACTGTTTTTT; CDR3aa: CASSYVGTAGEEKLFF
d_gene: TRBD1; abundance: NA; v_gene: TRBV5-4; j_gene: TRBJ2-2; CDR3nt: TGTGCCAGCAGCTTGGCCCGGACAGGAGGTGCCGGGGAGCTGTTTTTT; CDR3aa: CASSLARTGGAGELFF
d_gene: NA; abundance: once; v_gene: TRBV30; j_gene: TRBJ2-7; CDR3nt: TGTGCCTGGAGTGTACTGAGTGAGCAGTACTTC; CDR3aa: CAWSVLSEQYF
d_gene: NA; abundance: NA; v_gene: TRBV27; j_gene: TRBJ2-2; CDR3nt: TGTGCCAGCAGGCTCCTAAGCACCGGGGAGCTGTTTTTT; CDR3aa: CASRLLSTGELFF
d_gene: TRBD2; abundance: NA; v_gene: TRBV9; j_gene: TRBJ2-1; CDR3nt: TGTGCCAGCAGCGTAGAGCTAGCGGGGTACAATGAGCAGTTCTTC; CDR3aa: CASSVELAGYNEQFF
d_gene: NA; abundance: few; v_gene: TRBV28; j_gene: TRBJ2-3; CDR3nt: TGTGCCAGCAGTCCCCAGGACAGAGCTTACACAGATACGCAGTATTTT; CDR3aa: CASSPQDRAYTDTQYF
d_gene: NA; abundance: few; v_gene: TRBV4-3; j_gene: TRBJ2-1; CDR3nt: TGCGCCAGCCTGAACAGGGTACCCTACAATGAGCAGTTCTTC; CDR3aa: CASLNRVPYNEQFF
d_gene: TRBD1; abundance: NA; v_gene: TRBV6-5; j_gene: TRBJ1-1; CDR3nt: TGTGCCAGCAGCAAACCGGGACAGGGCGCTTTCTTT; CDR3aa: CASSKPGQGAFF
d_gene: TRBD2; abundance: NA; v_gene: TRBV28; j_gene: TRBJ2-3; CDR3nt: TGTGCCAGCAGGGGGCCTAGCGGGATTAGCACAGATACGCAGTATTTT; CDR3aa: CASRGPSGISTDTQYF
d_gene: NA; abundance: NA; v_gene: TRBV28; j_gene: TRBJ1-6; CDR3nt: TGTGCCAGCAGCCAAGGGTTTGGGGGGTCACCCCTCCACTTT; CDR3aa: CASSQGFGGSPLHF
d_gene: NA; abundance: once; v_gene: TRBV9; j_gene: TRBJ1-3; CDR3nt: TGTGCCAGCAGCGTTAAACAGGGTGGAACGGGAAACACCATATATTTT; CDR3aa: CASSVKQGGTGNTIYF
d_gene: NA; abundance: NA; v_gene: TRBV7-2; j_gene: TRBJ2-3; CDR3nt: TGTGCCAGCAGCTTAGTTCCCGAGGACTCCACAGATACGCAGTATTTT; CDR3aa: CASSLVPEDSTDTQYF
d_gene: NA; abundance: NA; v_gene: TRBV30; j_gene: TRBJ1-3; CDR3nt: TGTGCCTGGAGCGGTGGCTCTGGAAACACCATATATTTT; CDR3aa: CAWSGGSGNTIYF